The clone carrying this T cell receptor (beta chain) was observed a few times. This sample also contains other DNA sequences that code for the same CDR3. The data belong to a study of blood T cell repertoires in COVID-19. Study-level information: Both acute and convalescent COVID-19 samples were obtained from the United States, Italy and Spain. In each case, the material was cDNA or gDNA derived from T cells, B-cell-depleted T cells, or PBMCs.

The authors' processing: Estimates of nucleated cell counts were drawn from the amplification of reference gene primers. Assay: immunoSEQ multiplex PCR; the TCRdb copy retains only in-frame clones and omits some. The V and J calls and clone size were taken over from that table, and D and trimming were inferred from the DNA. The data hold some 180,000 clones, with approximately 85% observed a single time. Germline-derived CDR1 and CDR2 are SGHRS and YFSETQ. Trimming left V 0 bases short and J 0 bases short, with 9 bases between. The CDR3 totals 15 residues. The V gene is TRBV5-1, the J gene TRBJ1-1, with D unclear. Material for sequencing was peripheral blood. The clonotype was recovered from a woman aged 55-69 years with acute or convalescent COVID-19. CDR3 residues: CASSLGGQMNTEAFF. The CDR3 region has the DNA TGCGCCAGCAGCTTGGGCGGGCAGATGAACACTGAAGCTTTCTTT.